The subject of this entry is one TCR beta chain. Its antigen is undetermined. The data stem from a study of cytomegalovirus exposure and HLA in healthy donors. Study-wide findings and caveats: In a later analysis, TCR beta V- and J-gene trimming showed a link to a missense DCLRE1C variant. Rare sequences made up most TCRs, while some public TCRs were found in many donors.

Primers: 60 Vbeta forward and 13 Jbeta reverse. TCRdb keeps only in-frame clones here, not all; method: immunoSEQ multiplex PCR. The sample carries 90,000 to 150,000 clones, about 73% recorded once. The V segment lost 3 bases and the J segment 8 bases; nucleotides outside the gene matches: 3. Germline CDR1 and CDR2: SGHRS and YFSETQ. The CDR3 has 14 amino acids. Specimen: PBMCs. The TCR sequence derives from a woman aged 30 to 39 in good health and CMV-seropositive. The V and J genes are TRBV5-1 and TRBJ2-3, with 13 positions matching TRBD2. In DNA form, the CDR3 reads TGCGCCAGCAGCTCCGGGACTAGCGGGGTTACGCAGTATTTT. Translation: CASSSGTSGVTQYF.